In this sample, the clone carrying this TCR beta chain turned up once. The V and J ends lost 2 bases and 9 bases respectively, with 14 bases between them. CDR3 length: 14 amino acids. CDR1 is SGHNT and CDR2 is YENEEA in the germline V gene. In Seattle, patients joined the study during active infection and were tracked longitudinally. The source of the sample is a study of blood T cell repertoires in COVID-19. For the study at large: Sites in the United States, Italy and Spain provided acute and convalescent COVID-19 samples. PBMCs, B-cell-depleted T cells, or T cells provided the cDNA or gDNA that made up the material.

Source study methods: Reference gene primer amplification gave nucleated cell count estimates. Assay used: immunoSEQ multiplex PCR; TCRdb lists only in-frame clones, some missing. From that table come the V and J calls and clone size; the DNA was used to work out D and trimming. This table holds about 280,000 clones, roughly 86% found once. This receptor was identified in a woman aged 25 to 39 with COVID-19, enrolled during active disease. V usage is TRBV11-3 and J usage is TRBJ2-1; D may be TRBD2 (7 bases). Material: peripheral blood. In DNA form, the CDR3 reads TGTGCCAGCAGCTTAAGGGAGGGGGACGGTGAGCAGTTCTTC. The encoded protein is CASSLREGDGEQFF.